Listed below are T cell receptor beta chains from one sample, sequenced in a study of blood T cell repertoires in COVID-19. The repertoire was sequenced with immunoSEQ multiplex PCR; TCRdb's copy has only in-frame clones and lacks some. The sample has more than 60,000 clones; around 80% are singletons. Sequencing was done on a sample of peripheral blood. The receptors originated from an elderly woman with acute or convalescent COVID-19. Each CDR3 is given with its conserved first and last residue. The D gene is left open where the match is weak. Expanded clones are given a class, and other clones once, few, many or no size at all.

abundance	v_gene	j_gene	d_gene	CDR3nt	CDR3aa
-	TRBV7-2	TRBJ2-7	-	TGTGCCAGCAGCGGCCACTACGAGCAGTACTTC	CASSGHYEQYF
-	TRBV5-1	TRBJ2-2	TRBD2	TGCGCCAGCAGTGAGAGATGGCGGGGGAGCACCGGGGAGCTGTTTTTT	CASSERWRGSTGELFF
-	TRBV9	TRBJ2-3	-	TGTGCCAGCAGCCCCTGGAGGGTCAGCACAGATACGCAGTATTTT	CASSPWRVSTDTQYF
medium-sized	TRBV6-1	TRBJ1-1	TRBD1	TGTGCCAGCAGTGAACAGGGGGTCGTTTTCTTT	CASSEQGVVFF
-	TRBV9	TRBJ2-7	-	TGTGCCAGCAGCGTAGAACAGGGCGGCGAGCAGTACTTC	CASSVEQGGEQYF
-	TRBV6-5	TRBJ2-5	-	TGTGCCAGCGGACCTACCGGACTAAAACAAGAGACCCAGTACTTC	CASGPTGLKQETQYF
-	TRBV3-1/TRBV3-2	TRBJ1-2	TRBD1	TGTGCCAGCAGCCAAGGCTCTCAGGGGGAGGCCTATGGCTACACCTTC	CASSQGSQGEAYGYTF
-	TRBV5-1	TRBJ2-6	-	TGCGCCAGCAGCTTGGCGGGTTTTGGGTACAGGTCCCACTCTGGGGCCAACGTCCTGACTTTC	CASSLAGFGYRSHSGANVLTF
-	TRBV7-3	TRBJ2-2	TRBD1	TGTGCCAGCAGCCTTAGGGGGCAGGTTAACACCGGGGAGCTGTTTTTT	CASSLRGQVNTGELFF
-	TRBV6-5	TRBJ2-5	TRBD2	TGTGCCAGCAGCGGTGGCGGGGGGCGGGAGACCCAGTACTTC	CASSGGGGRETQYF
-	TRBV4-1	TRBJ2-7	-	TGCGCCAGCAGCTTTACTAGCATAGGCTACGAGCAGTACTTC	CASSFTSIGYEQYF
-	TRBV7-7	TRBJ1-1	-	TGTGCCAGCAGCTTAGATGGCAGTCACACTGAAGCTTTCTTT	CASSLDGSHTEAFF
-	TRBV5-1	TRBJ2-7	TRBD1	TGCGCCAGCACCTTGGGGACAGGGGTACACGAGCAGTACTTC	CASTLGTGVHEQYF
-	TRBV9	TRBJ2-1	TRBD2	TGTGCCAGCAGCGTAGCTAGCGGGATAAAAAAGATCTACAATGAGCAGTTCTTC	CASSVASGIKKIYNEQFF
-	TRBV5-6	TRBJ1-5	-	TGTGCCAGCAGCTTGCAAGCCCACAATCAGCCCCAGCATTTT	CASSLQAHNQPQHF
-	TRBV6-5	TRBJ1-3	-	TGTGCCAGCAGTTCTGGGGTCCTAGGGGGTGGAAACACCATATATTTT	CASSSGVLGGGNTIYF
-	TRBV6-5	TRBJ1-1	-	TGTGCCAGCAGTTACTCACAGGGTGGTACTGAAGCTTTCTTT	CASSYSQGGTEAFF
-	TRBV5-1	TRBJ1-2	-	TGCGCCAGCAGCTTGGCGGGGAGTTCCTATGGCTACACCTTC	CASSLAGSSYGYTF
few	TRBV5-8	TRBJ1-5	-	TGTGCCAGCAGCTCCACCGGGGGCAATCAGCCCCAGCATTTT	CASSSTGGNQPQHF
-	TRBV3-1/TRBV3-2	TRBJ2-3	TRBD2	TGTGCCAGCAGCCAGGACGGGAGGGATACAGATACGCAGTATTTT	CASSQDGRDTDTQYF
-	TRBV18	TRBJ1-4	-	TGTGCCAGCTCATTCCTCCGGGATGAAAAACTGTTTTTT	CASSFLRDEKLFF
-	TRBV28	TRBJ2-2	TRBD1	TGTGCCAGCAGTTTCCAAGGGACAGGACCGAACACCGGGGAGCTGTTTTTT	CASSFQGTGPNTGELFF
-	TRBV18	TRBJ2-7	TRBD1	TGTGCCAGCTCACCATCCTTACAGGGGGCAGGCTACGAGCAGTACTTC	CASSPSLQGAGYEQYF
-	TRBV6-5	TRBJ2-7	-	TGTGCCAGCAGTTACTCGAAAGCGGCCTCCTACGAGCAGTACTTC	CASSYSKAASYEQYF
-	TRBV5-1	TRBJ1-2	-	TGCGCCAGCAGCTTGGAGTTGGAAGTGTCGAGGGGCTACACCTTC	CASSLELEVSRGYTF
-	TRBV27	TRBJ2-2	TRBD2	TGTGCCAGCAGTCCAGCACTAGCGGGAGGTACCGGGGAGCTGTTTTTT	CASSPALAGGTGELFF
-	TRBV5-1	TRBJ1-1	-	TGCGCCAGCAGCTTGGACAGTTCGAACACTGAAGCTTTCTTT	CASSLDSSNTEAFF
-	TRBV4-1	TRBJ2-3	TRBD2	TGCGCCAGCAGCCAAGGCGGACTAGCGGGACTCACAGATACGCAGTATTTT	CASSQGGLAGLTDTQYF
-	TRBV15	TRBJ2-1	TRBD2	TGTGCCACCAGCAGATCACTAGCGGAGCAGTTCTTC	CATSRSLAEQFF
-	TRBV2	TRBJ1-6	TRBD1	TGTGCCAGCAACCGGGACAGGGGAGGATCACCCCTCCACTTT	CASNRDRGGSPLHF
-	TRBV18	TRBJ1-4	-	TGTGCCAGCTCACCAAGCCGAGGGAATGAAAAACTGTTTTTT	CASSPSRGNEKLFF
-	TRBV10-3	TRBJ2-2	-	TGTGCCATCAGTAGGGGGAACACCGGGGAGCTGTTTTTT	CAISRGNTGELFF
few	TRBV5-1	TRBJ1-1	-	TGCGCCAGCAGCTTGGAGGCCCGGGGGGGAGAAGCTTTCTTT	CASSLEARGGEAFF
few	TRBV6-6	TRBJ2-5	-	TGTGCCAGCAGTTACCAGCGTCGGGAGACCCAGTACTTC	CASSYQRRETQYF
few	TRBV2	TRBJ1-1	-	TGTGCCAGCAGTGATCTAGGGGGCACTGAAGCTTTCTTT	CASSDLGGTEAFF
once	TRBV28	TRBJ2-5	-	TGTGCCAGCAGTTTCGTGGAGACCCAGTACTTC	CASSFVETQYF
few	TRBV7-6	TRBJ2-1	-	TGTGCCAGCAGCCCAAGCCCTAGCCCCACGGATGAGCAGTTCTTC	CASSPSPSPTDEQFF
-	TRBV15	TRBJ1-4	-	TGTGCCACCAGCAGGCTAACCGGTGAAAAACTGTTTTTT	CATSRLTGEKLFF
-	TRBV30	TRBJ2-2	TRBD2	TGTGCCTGGAGCTACTTTAGACTAGCGGGAGGAAATGCGAACACCGGGGAGCTGTTTTTT	CAWSYFRLAGGNANTGELFF
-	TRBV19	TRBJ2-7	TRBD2	TGTGCCAGTAGTACTGGGGGGAGGGCCGACGAGCAGTACTTC	CASSTGGRADEQYF
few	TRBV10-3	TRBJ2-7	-	TGTGCCATCGCACGGGGGTCCCGCTCCTACGAGCAGTACTTC	CAIARGSRSYEQYF
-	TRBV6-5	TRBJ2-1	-	TGTGCCAGCAGTTACTCCGGGATTTACAATGAGCAGTTCTTC	CASSYSGIYNEQFF
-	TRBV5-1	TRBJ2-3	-	TGCGCCAGCAGCTTGGAATTATCTCGCACAGATACGCAGTATTTT	CASSLELSRTDTQYF
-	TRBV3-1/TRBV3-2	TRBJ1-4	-	TGTGCCAGCAGCCAGAACAGGGCAACTAATGAAAAACTGTTTTTT	CASSQNRATNEKLFF
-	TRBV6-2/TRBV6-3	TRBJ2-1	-	TGTGCCAGCAGTTACTCGGGCGGGGCGTACAATGAGCAGTTCTTC	CASSYSGGAYNEQFF
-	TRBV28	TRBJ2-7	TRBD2	TGTGCCACCCAGGGCGGGAGAAGGGCCTACGAGCAGTACTTC	CATQGGRRAYEQYF
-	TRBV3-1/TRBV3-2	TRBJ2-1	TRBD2	TGTGCCAGCAGCCAAGGCCTGCTAGCGGGAGGGCCAGGCTCCTACAATGAGCAGTTCTTC	CASSQGLLAGGPGSYNEQFF
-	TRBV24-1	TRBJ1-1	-	TGTGCCACCAGTGATCAGGGGCGAGGGGGCACTGAAGCTTTCTTT	CATSDQGRGGTEAFF
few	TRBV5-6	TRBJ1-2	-	TGTGCCAGCAGCTTGGAAGGAGAAACCTATGGCTACACCTTC	CASSLEGETYGYTF
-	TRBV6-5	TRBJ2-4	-	TGTGCCAGCACTAGCGCGCCCAAAAACATTCAGTACTTC	CASTSAPKNIQYF